These 25 T cell receptor beta chains were sequenced from one sample in a study of T cells in Graves' hyperthyroidism and ophthalmopathy. Amplified TCR beta CDR3 regions derived from RNA transcripts. First-round RT-PCR of the TCR CDR3 relied on the HTBI primer set. TCRdb reprocessed the multiplex PCR reads with MiXCR, giving one entry per CDR3 protein. The sample yields 400,000 to 500,000 distinct CDR3 sequences, approximately 15% seen once. The source material was blood. The receptors were sampled from a young woman with Graves' hyperthyroidism.

This clonotype was seen a handful of times. CDR3 loop: CSARDLRQPQETQYF. The CDR3 region has the DNA TGCAGTGCTAGAGATTTACGGCAGCCACAAGAGACCCAGTACTTC. This rearrangement joins TRBV20-1 to TRBJ2-5; D is unclear. CDR1 and CDR2 (germline): DFQATT, SNEGSKA (reference sequence). With 0 bases removed from V and 2 bases from J, the gap between germline ends came to 13 bases. The CDR3 is 15 residues long.

This clonotype was seen only a few times. The CDR3 reads CASSLSSGELFF. The CDR3 DNA reads TGCGCCAGCAGCTTGTCTAGCGGGGAGCTGTTTTTT. This rearrangement joins TRBV5-1 to TRBJ2-2; D unresolved. The germline CDR1 and CDR2 sequences are SGHRS and YFSETQ. This CDR3 comprises 12 residues. V dropped 1 base and J dropped 7 bases, with 5 bases sitting between them.

The genes are TRBV7-9 and TRBJ2-5; 14 bases are shared with TRBD2. This CDR3 is 14 amino acids long. J was trimmed by 4 bases and V by 11 bases; bases with no gene match: 6. The germline gives CDR1 SEHNR, CDR2 FQNEAQ (reference sequence). In DNA, the CDR3 is TGTGCCGGGGGGACTAGCGGGAGAGGAGAGACCCAGTACTTC. Translation gives CAGGTSGRGETQYF.

This clonotype was detected ten times or more. V is TRBV30 and J is TRBJ1-1; D not resolved. V shed 3 bases and J shed 0 bases, with 14 bases lying between them. The CDR3 consists of 15 residues. In germline, CDR1 is GTSNPN, CDR2 SVGIG (reference sequence). The CDR3 sequence is CAWSPHPFLNTEAFF. In DNA form, the CDR3 reads TGTGCCTGGAGCCCCCATCCTTTTTTGAACACTGAAGCTTTCTTT. Looking up the rest from reference TRBV30 and TRBJ1-1 gives the full variable domain: SQTIHQWPATLVQPVGSPLSLECTVEGTSNPNLYWYRQAAGRGLQLLFYSVGIGQISSEVPQNLSASRPQDRQFILSSKKLLLSDSGFYLCAWSPHPFLNTEAFFGQGTRLTVV.

J is TRBJ2-7 and V is TRBV5-5; D call uncertain. CDR1 and CDR2 (germline): SGHKS, YYEKEE (reference sequence). V lost 7 bases to trimming and J lost 2 bases, with 10 bases between them. This CDR3 region has 12 residues. CDR3: CASAYNTYEQYF. In nucleotides, the CDR3 is TGTGCCAGCGCCTACAACACCTACGAGCAGTACTTC.

This clonotype was observed at least ten times. The J gene is TRBJ2-7, the V gene TRBV11-2; no definite D call. Trimming took 6 bases from V and 2 from J, leaving 11 bases between them. CDR1 and CDR2 from the germline V gene are SGHAT and FQNNGV. CDR3 length: 13 residues. The CDR3 reads CASSFDTTYEQYF. CDR3 bases: TGTGCCAGCAGTTTTGACACTACCTACGAGCAGTACTTC.

The rearrangement joins TRBV6-1 to TRBJ2-3; TRBD2 aligns across 7 bases. CDR3 length: 16 amino acids. The germline V gene has CDR1 MNHNS and CDR2 SASEGT. Unmatched junction bases numbered 13, after V lost 6 bases and J lost 4 bases. CDR3 DNA sequence: TGTGCCAGCAGCCCACTAGCGCCGGAGAGCGCAGATACGCAGTATTTT. This encodes CASSPLAPESADTQYF.

Of note for this clonotype: Compared with germline, one end of the junction differs, possibly owing to a read error. This chain links TRBV7-2 with TRBJ2-4; 13 nucleotides align to TRBD2. CDR1 and CDR2 (germline): SGHTA, FQGNSA. The CDR3 totals 18 residues. Written as DNA, the CDR3 is TGCGCCAGCAGCCAAGGGACTAGCGGGATCCTAGCCAAAAACATTCAGTACTTC. As protein: CASSQGTSGILAKNIQYF.

Many counts were recorded for this clonotype. The rearrangement uses TRBV30 and TRBJ2-1, with 7 bases fitting TRBD2. The CDR3 is made up of 12 amino acids. In germline, CDR1 is GTSNPN, CDR2 SVGIG (reference sequence). In DNA, the CDR3 is TGTGTCGTCACTAGCGTTTACAATGAGCAGTTCTTC. Encoded protein: CVVTSVYNEQFF.

This clonotype has a count of ten or more. The rearrangement uses TRBV7-9 and TRBJ2-1; 10 nucleotides match TRBD2. The trim removed 2 bases at V and 1 base at J, leaving 2 bases unmatched. The germline CDR1 and CDR2 sequences are SEHNR and FQNEAQ (reference sequence). This CDR3 region has 16 residues. CDR3 DNA sequence: TGTGCCAGCAGCTTACTAGCGGGAGCTTCCTACAATGAGCAGTTCTTC. Translated: CASSLLAGASYNEQFF.

This clonotype has ten or more counts. The chain joins TRBV20-1 to TRBJ1-1; maybe TRBD1 (5 bases). The V end lost 1 base, the J end lost 1 base, and 10 bases lay between the germline ends. This CDR3 region has 14 residues. The germline V gene has CDR1 DFQATT and CDR2 SNEGSKA (reference sequence). The CDR3 DNA is TGCAGTGCTAGAGTGGAGGGGCCGAACACTGAAGCTTTCTTT. Translation: CSARVEGPNTEAFF.

In its sample, this clonotype was seen many times. The chain's CDR3 is CASSRVRLGSYNEQFF. CDR3 coding DNA: TGTGCCAGCAGCCGGGTACGACTAGGGTCCTACAATGAGCAGTTCTTC. The J gene is TRBJ2-1, the V gene TRBV5-5; D perhaps matches TRBD2 (6 bases). The CDR3 has 16 amino acids. CDR1 is SGHKS, CDR2 YYEKEE, per germline (reference sequence). Trimming pared 4 bases from V and 1 base from J, leaving 15 bases between.

This clonotype was seen ten or more times. The J gene is TRBJ2-6, the V gene TRBV4-1, with D perhaps being TRBD1 or TRBD2 (6 bases each). This CDR3 has 17 residues. V was cut by 1 base and J by 0 bases, with 10 bases left in between. Germline CDR1 and CDR2: MGHRA and YSYEKL. CDR3 loop: CASSQGGAYSGANVLTF. The CDR3 DNA follows: TGCGCCAGCAGCCAAGGGGGGGCGTACTCTGGGGCCAACGTCCTGACTTTC.

The chain has TRBV5-1 and TRBJ2-2; 11 nucleotides agree with TRBD2. V trimming: 4 bases; J trimming: 6 bases; junction bases outside the gene matches: 8. CDR3 length: 16 residues. From germline, CDR1 is SGHRS and CDR2 YFSETQ. DNA for the CDR3: TGCGCCAGCAGCCTGGAGCCTAGCGGGAGGTCCGGGGAGCTGTTTTTT. Amino acids: CASSLEPSGRSGELFF.

This clonotype was seen a handful of times. The CDR3 DNA is TGTGCCAGTAGTATAGTGGCGGGGACTGAAGCTTTCTTT. This gives the protein CASSIVAGTEAFF. This sequence joins TRBV19 and TRBJ1-1; no reliable D call. CDR1 is LNHDA, CDR2 SQIVND, per germline (reference sequence). CDR3 length equals 13 residues. V lost 1 base and J 5 bases, leaving 8 bases between the germline ends.

This clonotype was picked up many times. The chain recombines TRBV3-1 with TRBJ2-7, with TRBD2 matching over 7 bases. The germline CDR1 and CDR2 sequences are LGHDT and YNNKEL (reference sequence). Losses at the gene ends were 1 base for V and 6 bases for J; bases not matched to a gene: 6. CDR3 length equals 14 residues. The CDR3 sequence is CASSQGAGVREQYF. CDR3 DNA: TGTGCCAGCAGCCAAGGGGCGGGAGTACGCGAGCAGTACTTC.

This clonotype occurred a few times. V gene TRBV19 combines with J gene TRBJ1-1; possible D gene TRBD1, 5 bases. V was clipped by 7 bases and J by 6 bases, with 18 bases between them. Germline assignment: CDR1 LNHDA and CDR2 SQIVND (reference sequence). The CDR3 spans 14 residues. The CDR3 sequence is CASTAGGGSSEAFF. The CDR3 bases are TGTGCCAGTACCGCGGGGGGGGGATCCTCTGAAGCTTTCTTT.

This clonotype was counted many times. The chain carries TRBV12-3 or TRBV12-4 and TRBJ1-3; 7 bases match TRBD1. With 6 bases clipped from V and 2 bases from J, the junction kept 4 bases outside the gene matches. This CDR3 contains 14 residues. The CDR3: CASRGGTAGNTIYF. The CDR3 DNA reads as TGTGCCAGCAGGGGGGGGACAGCTGGAAACACCATATATTTT.

This clonotype was counted ten times or more. This chain links TRBV7-3 with TRBJ2-1; 7 bases match TRBD1. The CDR3 has 13 amino acids. Trimming cost V 0 bases and J 15 bases; bases outside gene matches: 8. The germline V gene has CDR1 SGHTA and CDR2 FQGTGA. The CDR3 region has the DNA TGTGCCAGCAGCTTAACTGTGACAGGGTTACCGTTCTTC. Amino acids: CASSLTVTGLPFF. Based on the CDR3 plus reference TRBV7-3 and TRBJ2-1, the full variable domain is GAGVSQTPSNKVTEKGKYVELRCDPISGHTALYWYRQSLGQGPEFLIYFQGTGAADDSGLPNDRFFAVRPEGSVSTLKIQRTERGDSAVYLCASSLTVTGLPFFGPGTRLTVL.

The sample holds a few counts of this clonotype. This sequence joins TRBV6-6 and TRBJ1-1; tentatively, D is TRBD1 (5 bases). The germline V and J ends were trimmed by 1 base and 2 bases, with 11 bases remaining between them. Germline V lookup: CDR1 MNHNY, CDR2 SVGAGI (reference sequence). CDR3 length: 15 amino acids. In nucleotides, the CDR3 is TGTGCCAGCAGTTACTTAGGGACGGCAAACACTGAAGCTTTCTTT. Amino acid sequence: CASSYLGTANTEAFF.

There are many counts of this clonotype. V is TRBV12-3 or TRBV12-4 and J is TRBJ1-1, with 10 bases lining up with TRBD1. The V segment lost 5 bases and the J segment 4 bases; nucleotides outside the gene matches: 4. CDR3 size: 14 residues. In nucleotides, the CDR3 is TGTGCCAGCAGTCAGACAGGGGGCTTCACTGAAGCTTTCTTT. Translating gives CASSQTGGFTEAFF.

This clonotype came up many times. The V and J genes are TRBV18 and TRBJ2-1; 7 nucleotides agree with TRBD1. Trimming at V came to 6 bases and at J to 4 bases, leaving 12 bases not matched to a gene. Germline CDR1 and CDR2: KGHSH and LQKENI. The CDR3 has 16 amino acids. The CDR3 reads CASSLGPDRLYNEQFF. The CDR3 DNA reads as TGTGCCAGCTCGCTTGGTCCGGACAGGCTATACAATGAGCAGTTCTTC.

Ten or more counts support this clonotype. This chain connects TRBV7-2 to TRBJ2-7; 9 bases match TRBD2. The V and J ends lost 3 bases and 5 bases, in that order; junction bases with no gene match: 5. CDR1 is SGHTA and CDR2 is FQGNSA in the germline V gene. This CDR3 region has 14 residues. The CDR3 loop reads CASSFSGRRNEQYF. The DNA for the CDR3 is TGTGCCAGCAGCTTTAGCGGGAGAAGGAACGAGCAGTACTTC.

The V gene is TRBV5-1, the J gene TRBJ2-1; 9 bases align to TRBD2. Trimming cost V 3 bases and J 6 bases; bases outside gene matches: 10. CDR3 length: 16 residues. Germline CDR1 SGHRS, CDR2 YFSETQ. CDR3 region: CASSSLSSGTSNEQFF. The CDR3 DNA reads as TGCGCCAGCAGCTCCCTGTCTAGCGGGACCTCCAATGAGCAGTTCTTC.

In this sample, this clonotype turned up many times. The chain uses TRBV11-1 and TRBJ2-7; 7 bases line up with TRBD2. The CDR3 runs to 14 residues. Germline CDR1 is SGHAT and CDR2 is FQDESV (reference sequence). The junction had 4 bases not matched to a gene; V was cut back by 5 bases and J by 0 bases. DNA for the CDR3: TGTGCCAGCAGCCGGAGGACTAGCTCCTACGAGCAGTACTTC. This translates into CASSRRTSSYEQYF.